The TCR beta chain under discussion was sequenced for a study of T cell repertoires in cytomegalovirus infection. Study in general: Indications came from public TCR beta signatures; they pointed to CMV infection and to a matching HLA type.

CDR1 is DFQATT and CDR2 is SNEGSKA in the germline V gene (reference sequence). CDR3 length: 15 amino acids. V was pared by 2 bases and J by 10 bases, with 21 bases between. From the reads, TCRdb called clonotypes with MiXCR, one entry per CDR3 protein. Among some 320,000 distinct CDR3 sequences listed, just under 30% were seen once. In this sample, this clonotype turned up a few times. Antigen: not known. The sequence was collected from a human donor in good health (CMV status not recorded). Some clones in this sample may be carry-over from other donors' samples. Sequenced here: cultured PBMCs, sampled from culture after CMV antigen stimulation. The rearrangement joins TRBV20-1 to TRBJ2-1; D may be TRBD1 or TRBD2 (5 bases each). CDR3 in amino acids: CSARPRAEGWGEQFF. CDR3 DNA sequence: TGCAGTGCTAGACCGCGGGCTGAGGGGTGGGGGGAGCAGTTCTTC.